This T cell receptor (beta chain) came from a study of siplizumab effects on memory and regulatory T cells. This clone was found once. Its antigen is not known. The ends lost 6 bases at V and 5 bases at J; junction bases unmatched: 9. Looked up from germline, CDR1 is WSHSY and CDR2 is SAAADI. The CDR3 totals 15 residues. Assay used: immunoSEQ multiplex PCR; TCRdb lists only in-frame clones, some missing. Among approximately 94,000 clones, around 90% were seen once, and the ten largest hold roughly 0.16%. Whole-study results and caveats: Most proliferating CD4+ or CD8+ clones, roughly 75-97%, had no naive or memory assignment. A small minority of alloreactive clones were mapped to unstimulated subsets.

Sequenced input: CD4+ T cells sorted from blood. J is TRBJ2-5 and V is TRBV10-2; TRBD2 agrees at 10 bases. This clonotype was sampled from a human donor in good health. CDR3 in DNA: TGCGCCAGCAGGTTAGCGGGGGGCGCGGATGAGACCCAGTACTTC. This codes for CASRLAGGADETQYF.